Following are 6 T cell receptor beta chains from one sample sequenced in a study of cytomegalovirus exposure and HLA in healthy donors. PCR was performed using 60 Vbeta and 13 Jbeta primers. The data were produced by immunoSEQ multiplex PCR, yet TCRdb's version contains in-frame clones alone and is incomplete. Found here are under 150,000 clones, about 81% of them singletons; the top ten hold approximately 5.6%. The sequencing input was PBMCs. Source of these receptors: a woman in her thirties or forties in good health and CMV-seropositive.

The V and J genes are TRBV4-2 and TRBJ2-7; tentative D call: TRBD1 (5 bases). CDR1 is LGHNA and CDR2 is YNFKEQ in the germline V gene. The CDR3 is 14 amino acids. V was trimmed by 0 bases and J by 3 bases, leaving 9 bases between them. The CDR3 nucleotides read TGTGCCAGCAGCCAAGACAGGGTCGACTACGAGCAGTACTTC. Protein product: CASSQDRVDYEQYF.

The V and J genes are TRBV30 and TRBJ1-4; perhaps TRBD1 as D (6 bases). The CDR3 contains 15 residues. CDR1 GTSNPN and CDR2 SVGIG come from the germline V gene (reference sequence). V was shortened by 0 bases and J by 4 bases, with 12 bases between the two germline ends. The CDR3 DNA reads TGTGCCTGGAGTGTACGGGACACCAGTAATGAAAAACTGTTTTTT. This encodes CAWSVRDTSNEKLFF.

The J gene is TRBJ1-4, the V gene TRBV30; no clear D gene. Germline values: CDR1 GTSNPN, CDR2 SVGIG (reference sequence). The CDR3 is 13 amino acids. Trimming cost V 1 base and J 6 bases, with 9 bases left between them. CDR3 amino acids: CAWSGQEYEKLFF. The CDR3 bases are TGTGCCTGGAGTGGCCAGGAATATGAAAAACTGTTTTTT.

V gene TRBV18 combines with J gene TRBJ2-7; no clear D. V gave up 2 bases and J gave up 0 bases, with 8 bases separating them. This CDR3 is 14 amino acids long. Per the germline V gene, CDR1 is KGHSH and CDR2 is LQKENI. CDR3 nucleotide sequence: TGTGCCAGCTCACCAGAAACTAACTCCTACGAGCAGTACTTC. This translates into CASSPETNSYEQYF. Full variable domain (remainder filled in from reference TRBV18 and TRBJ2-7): NAGVMQNPRHLVRRRGQEARLRCSPMKGHSHVYWYRQLPEEGLKFMVYLQKENIIDESGMPKERFSAEFPKEGPSILRIQQVVRGDSAAYFCASSPETNSYEQYFGPGTRLTVT.

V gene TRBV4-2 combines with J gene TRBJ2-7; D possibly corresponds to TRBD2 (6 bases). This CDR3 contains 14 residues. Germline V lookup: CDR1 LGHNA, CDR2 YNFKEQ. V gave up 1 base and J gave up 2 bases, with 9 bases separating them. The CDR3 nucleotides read TGTGCCAGCAGCCAAGCGGGAGTCGCCTACGAGCAGTACTTC. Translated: CASSQAGVAYEQYF.

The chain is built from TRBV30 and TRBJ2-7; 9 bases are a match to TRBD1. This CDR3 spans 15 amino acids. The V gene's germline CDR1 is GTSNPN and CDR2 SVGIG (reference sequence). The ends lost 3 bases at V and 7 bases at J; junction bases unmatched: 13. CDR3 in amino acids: CAWRPPGQGVREQYF. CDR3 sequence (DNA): TGTGCCTGGAGACCCCCGGGACAGGGCGTTAGGGAGCAGTACTTC.